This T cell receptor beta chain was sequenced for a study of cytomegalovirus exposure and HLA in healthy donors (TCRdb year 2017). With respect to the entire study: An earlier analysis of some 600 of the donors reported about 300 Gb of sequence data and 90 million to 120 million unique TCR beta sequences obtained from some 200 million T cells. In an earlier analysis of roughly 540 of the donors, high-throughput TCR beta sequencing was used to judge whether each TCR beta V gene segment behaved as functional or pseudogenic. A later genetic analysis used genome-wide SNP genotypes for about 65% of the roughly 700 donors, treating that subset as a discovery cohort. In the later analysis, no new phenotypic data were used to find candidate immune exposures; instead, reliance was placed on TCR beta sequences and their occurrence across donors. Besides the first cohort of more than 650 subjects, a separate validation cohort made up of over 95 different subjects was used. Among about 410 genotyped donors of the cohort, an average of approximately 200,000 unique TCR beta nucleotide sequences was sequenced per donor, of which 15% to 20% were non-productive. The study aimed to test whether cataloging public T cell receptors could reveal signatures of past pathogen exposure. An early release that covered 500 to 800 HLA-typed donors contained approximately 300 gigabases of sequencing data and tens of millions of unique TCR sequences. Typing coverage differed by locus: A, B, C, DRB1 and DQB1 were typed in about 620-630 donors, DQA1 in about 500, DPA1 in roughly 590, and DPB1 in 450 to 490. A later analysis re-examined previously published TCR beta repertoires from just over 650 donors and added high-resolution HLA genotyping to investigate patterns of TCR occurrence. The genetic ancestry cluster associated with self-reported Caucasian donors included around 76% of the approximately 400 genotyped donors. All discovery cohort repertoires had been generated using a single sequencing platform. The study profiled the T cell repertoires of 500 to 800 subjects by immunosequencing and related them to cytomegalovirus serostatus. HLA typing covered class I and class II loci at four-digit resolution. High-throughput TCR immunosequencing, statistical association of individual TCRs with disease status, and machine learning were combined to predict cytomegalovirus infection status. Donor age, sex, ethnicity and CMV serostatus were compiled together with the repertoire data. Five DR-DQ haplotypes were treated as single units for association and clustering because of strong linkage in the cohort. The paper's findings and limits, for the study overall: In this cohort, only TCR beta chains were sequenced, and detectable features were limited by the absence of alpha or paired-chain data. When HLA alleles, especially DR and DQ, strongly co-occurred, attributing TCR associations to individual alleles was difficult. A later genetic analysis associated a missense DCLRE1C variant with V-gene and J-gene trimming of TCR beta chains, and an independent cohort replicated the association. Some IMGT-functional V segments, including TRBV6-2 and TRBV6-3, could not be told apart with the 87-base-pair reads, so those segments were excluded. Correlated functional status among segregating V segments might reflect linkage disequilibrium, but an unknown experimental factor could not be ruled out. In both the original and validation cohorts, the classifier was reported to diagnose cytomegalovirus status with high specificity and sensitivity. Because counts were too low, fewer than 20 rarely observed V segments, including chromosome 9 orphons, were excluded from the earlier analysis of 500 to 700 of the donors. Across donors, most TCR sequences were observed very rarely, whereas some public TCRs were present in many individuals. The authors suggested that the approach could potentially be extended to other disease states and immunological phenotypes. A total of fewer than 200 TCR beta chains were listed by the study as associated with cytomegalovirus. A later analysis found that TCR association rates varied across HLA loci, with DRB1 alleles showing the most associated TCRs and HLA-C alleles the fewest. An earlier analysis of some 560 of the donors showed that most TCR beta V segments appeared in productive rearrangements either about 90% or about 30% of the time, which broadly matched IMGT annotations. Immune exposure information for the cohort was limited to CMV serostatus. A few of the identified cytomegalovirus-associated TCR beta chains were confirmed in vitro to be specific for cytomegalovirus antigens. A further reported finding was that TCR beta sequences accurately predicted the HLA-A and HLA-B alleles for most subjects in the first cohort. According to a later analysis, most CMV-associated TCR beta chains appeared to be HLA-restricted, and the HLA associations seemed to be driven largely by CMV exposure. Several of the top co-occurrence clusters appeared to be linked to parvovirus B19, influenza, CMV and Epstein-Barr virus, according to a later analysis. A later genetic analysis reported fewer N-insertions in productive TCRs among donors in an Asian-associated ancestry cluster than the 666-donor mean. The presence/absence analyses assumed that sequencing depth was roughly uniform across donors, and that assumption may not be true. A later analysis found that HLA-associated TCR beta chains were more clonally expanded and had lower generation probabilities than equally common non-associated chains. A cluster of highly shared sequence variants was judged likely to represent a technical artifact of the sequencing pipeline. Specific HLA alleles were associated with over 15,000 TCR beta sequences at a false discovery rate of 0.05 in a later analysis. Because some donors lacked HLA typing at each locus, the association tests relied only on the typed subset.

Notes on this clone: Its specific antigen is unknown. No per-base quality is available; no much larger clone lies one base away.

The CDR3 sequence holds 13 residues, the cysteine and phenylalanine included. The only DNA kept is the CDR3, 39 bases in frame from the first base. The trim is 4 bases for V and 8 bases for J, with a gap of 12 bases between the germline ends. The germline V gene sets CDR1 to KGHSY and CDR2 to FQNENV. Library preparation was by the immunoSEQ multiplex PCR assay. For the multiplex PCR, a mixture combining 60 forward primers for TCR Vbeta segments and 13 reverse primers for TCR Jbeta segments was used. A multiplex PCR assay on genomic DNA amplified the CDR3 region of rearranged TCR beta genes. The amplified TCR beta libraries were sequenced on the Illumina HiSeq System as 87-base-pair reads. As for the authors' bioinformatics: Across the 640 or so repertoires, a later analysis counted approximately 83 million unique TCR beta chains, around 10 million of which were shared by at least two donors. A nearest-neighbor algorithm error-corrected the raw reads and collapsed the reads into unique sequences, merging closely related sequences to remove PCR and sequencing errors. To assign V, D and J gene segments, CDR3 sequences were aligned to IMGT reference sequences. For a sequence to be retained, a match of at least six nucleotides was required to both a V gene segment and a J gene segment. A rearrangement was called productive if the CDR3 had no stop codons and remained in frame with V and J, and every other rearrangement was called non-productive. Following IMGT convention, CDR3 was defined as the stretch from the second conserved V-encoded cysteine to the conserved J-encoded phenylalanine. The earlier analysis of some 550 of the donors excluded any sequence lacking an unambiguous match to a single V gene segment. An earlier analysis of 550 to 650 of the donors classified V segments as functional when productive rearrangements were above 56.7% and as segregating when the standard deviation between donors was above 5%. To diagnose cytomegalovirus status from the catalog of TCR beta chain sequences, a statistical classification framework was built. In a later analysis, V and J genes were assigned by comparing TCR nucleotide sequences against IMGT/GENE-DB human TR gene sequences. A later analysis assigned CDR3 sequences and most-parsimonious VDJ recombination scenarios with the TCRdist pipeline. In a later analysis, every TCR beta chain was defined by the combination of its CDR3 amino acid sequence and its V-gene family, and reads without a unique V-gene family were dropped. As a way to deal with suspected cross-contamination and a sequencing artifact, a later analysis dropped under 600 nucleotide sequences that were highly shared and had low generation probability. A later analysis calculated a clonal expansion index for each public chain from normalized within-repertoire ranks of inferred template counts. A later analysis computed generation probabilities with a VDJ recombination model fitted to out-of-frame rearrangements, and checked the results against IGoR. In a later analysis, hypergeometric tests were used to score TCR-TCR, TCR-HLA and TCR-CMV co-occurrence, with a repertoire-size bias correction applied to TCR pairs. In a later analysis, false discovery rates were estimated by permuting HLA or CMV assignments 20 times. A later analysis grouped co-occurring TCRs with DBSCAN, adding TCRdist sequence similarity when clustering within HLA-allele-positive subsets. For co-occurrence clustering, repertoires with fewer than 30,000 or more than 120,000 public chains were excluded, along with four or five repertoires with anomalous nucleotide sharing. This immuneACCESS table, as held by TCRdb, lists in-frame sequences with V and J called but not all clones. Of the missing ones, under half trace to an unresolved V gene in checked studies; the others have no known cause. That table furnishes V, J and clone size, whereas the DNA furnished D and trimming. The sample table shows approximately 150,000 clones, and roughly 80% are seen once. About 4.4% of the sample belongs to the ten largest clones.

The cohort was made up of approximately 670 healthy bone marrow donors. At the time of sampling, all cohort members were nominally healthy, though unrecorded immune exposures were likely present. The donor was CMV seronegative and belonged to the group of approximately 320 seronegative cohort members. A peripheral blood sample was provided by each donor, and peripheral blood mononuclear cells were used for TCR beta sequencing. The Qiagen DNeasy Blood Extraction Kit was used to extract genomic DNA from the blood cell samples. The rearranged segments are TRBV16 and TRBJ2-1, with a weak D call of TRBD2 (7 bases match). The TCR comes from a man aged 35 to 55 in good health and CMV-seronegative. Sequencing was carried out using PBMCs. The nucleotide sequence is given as TGTGCCAGCAGCCCCTCGGGGGGCCATGAGCAGTTCTTC. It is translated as CASSPSGGHEQFF. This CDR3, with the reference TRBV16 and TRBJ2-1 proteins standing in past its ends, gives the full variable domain GEEVAQTPKHLVRGEGQKAKLYCAPIKGHSYVFWYQQVLKNEFKFLISFQNENVFDETGMPKERFSAKCLPNSPCSLEIQATKLEDSAVYFCASSPSGGHEQFFGPGTRLTVL.